This T cell receptor (beta chain) was sequenced for a study of vaccination effects on CD4 cells after COVID-19. Study-level background: Convalescent patients (three in total) were sampled early and late after vaccination.

Antigen-specific CD4+ T cells were first expanded with viral peptide pools by the ViraFEST assay and only then sequenced. Isolation of CD4+ T cells took place after approximately 10 days of culture. Sometime from March through December 2020, the person acquired a SARS-CoV-2 infection that PCR confirmed. Two-dose vaccination with either BNT162b2 or mRNA-1273 was given to the participants. Generated by immunoSEQ multiplex PCR, the TCRdb table keeps only in-frame clones and is missing some. Of about 17,000 clones in the sample, 76% are singletons; the top ten hold about 20%. The CDR3 has 14 residues. With V trimmed by 5 bases and J by 4 bases, 7 bases remained unmatched. The germline V gene encodes CDR1 SEHNR and CDR2 FQNEAQ (reference sequence). With regard to this clone: Antigen specificity is unknown.

Overall study findings and caveats: There was marked clonal contraction among infection- and vaccine-induced clones late after vaccination.

The sample was CD4+ T cells from PBMCs cultured with SARS-CoV-2 spike peptides, taken after COVID-19 vaccination. V usage is TRBV7-9 and J usage is TRBJ2-7; the match to TRBD2 covers 8 bases. This receptor was obtained from a human donor who had a prior SARS-CoV-2 infection. CDR3 residues: CASSVGTSSYEQYF. CDR3 nucleotide sequence: TGTGCCAGCAGCGTAGGGACTAGTTCTTACGAGCAGTACTTC.